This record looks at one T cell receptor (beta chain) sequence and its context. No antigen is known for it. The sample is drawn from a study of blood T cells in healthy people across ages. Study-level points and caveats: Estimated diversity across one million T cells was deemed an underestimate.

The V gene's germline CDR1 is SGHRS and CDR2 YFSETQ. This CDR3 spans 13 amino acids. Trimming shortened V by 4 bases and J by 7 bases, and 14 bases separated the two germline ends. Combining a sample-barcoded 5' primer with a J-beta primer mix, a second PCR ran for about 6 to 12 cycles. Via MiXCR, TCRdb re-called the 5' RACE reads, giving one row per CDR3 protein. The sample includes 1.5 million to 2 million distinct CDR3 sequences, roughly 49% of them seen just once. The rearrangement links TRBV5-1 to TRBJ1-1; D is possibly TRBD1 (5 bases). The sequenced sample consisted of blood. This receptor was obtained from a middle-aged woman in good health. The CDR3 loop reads CASSRGGTYEAFF. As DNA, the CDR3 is TGCGCCAGCAGCCGGGGGGGGACCTATGAAGCTTTCTTT.